This T cell receptor beta chain originates from a study of shared clonotypes between healthy human individuals. V lost 3 bases and J 3 bases, leaving 19 bases between the germline ends. This CDR3 is 16 amino acids long. From germline, CDR1 is SGHKS and CDR2 YYEKEE (reference sequence). This clone was detected only once. Data came from immunoSEQ multiplex PCR; TCRdb stores just in-frame clones and leaves some out. Of 2 million to 2.5 million clones in the sample, just over 90% were seen once. The sample comprised naive CD4+ T cells from PBMCs. Subset: CD45RA+ positively selected. This sequence was found in a man in his late teens or twenties in good health. Some clones in this sample may be carry-over from other donors' samples. The chain joins TRBV5-5 to TRBJ2-7, with TRBD1 as a possible D gene (5 bases). DNA of the CDR3: TGTGCCAGCAGCTGGAGTGGGGCAGGGTCCCTCTACGAGCAGTACTTC. This translates into CASSWSGAGSLYEQYF.